This TCR beta chain was obtained from a study of T cell changes during pregnancy in multiple sclerosis. CDR3 length: 17 amino acids. The junction had 7 bases not matched to a gene; V was cut back by 0 bases and J by 5 bases. Germline lookup yields CDR1 SGDLS and CDR2 YYNGEE. Produced via immunoSEQ multiplex PCR; TCRdb's table is partial and in-frame only. Of tens of thousands of clones listed, around 93% are singletons. Source: CD4+ T cells from peripheral blood mononuclear cells, taken in the second trimester of pregnancy. The receptor was isolated from a female donor with multiple sclerosis, enrolled in a pregnancy study. This chain connects TRBV9 to TRBJ2-1, with TRBD2 matching over 11 bases. As DNA, the CDR3 is TGTGCCAGCAGCGTAGGTTCGGGACTAGCGGTAAACAATGAGCAGTTCTTC. Translated, it gives CASSVGSGLAVNNEQFF.